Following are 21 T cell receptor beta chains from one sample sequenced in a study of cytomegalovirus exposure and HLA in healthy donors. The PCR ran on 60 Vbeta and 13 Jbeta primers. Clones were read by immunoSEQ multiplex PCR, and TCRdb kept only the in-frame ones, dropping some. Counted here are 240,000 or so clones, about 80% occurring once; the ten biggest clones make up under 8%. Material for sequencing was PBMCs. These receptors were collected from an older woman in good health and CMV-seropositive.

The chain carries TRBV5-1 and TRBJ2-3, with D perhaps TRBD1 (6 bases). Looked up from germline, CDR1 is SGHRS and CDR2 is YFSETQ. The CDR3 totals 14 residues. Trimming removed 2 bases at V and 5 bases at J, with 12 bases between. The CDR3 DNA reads TGCGCCAGCAGCTTACAGGGTTCGAGAGATACGCAGTATTTT. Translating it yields CASSLQGSRDTQYF.

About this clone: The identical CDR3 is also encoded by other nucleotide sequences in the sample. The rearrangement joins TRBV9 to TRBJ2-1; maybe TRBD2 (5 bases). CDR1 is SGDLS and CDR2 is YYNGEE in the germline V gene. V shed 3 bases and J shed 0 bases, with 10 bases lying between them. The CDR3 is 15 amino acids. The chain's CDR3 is CASSGSGSSYNEQFF. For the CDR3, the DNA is TGTGCCAGCAGCGGAAGCGGAAGCTCCTACAATGAGCAGTTCTTC.

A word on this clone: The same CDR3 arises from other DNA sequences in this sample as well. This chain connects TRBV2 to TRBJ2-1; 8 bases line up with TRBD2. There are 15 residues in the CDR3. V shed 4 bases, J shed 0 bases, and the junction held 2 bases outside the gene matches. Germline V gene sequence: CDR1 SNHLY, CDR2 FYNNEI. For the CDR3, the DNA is TGTGCCAGCAGTGTCCTAGCGGGCTCCTACAATGAGCAGTTCTTC. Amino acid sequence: CASSVLAGSYNEQFF. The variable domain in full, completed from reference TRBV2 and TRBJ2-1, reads EPEVTQTPSHQVTQMGQEVILRCVPISNHLYFYWYRQILGQKVEFLVSFYNNEISEKSEIFDDQFSVERPDGSNFTLKIRSTKLEDSAMYFCASSVLAGSYNEQFFGPGTRLTVL.

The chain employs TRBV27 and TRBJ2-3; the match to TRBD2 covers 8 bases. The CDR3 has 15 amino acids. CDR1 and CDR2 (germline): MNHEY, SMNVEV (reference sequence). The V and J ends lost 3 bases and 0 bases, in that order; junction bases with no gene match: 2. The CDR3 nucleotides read TGTGCCAGCAGTTTGGCTAGCGGGAGCACAGATACGCAGTATTTT. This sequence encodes CASSLASGSTDTQYF.

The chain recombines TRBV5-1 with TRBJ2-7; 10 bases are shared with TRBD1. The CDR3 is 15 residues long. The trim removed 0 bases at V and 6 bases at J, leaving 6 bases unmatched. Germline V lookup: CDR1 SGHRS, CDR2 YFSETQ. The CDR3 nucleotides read TGCGCCAGCAGCTTGGCCTGGGGGACAGGGGTCGAGCAGTACTTC. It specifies CASSLAWGTGVEQYF.

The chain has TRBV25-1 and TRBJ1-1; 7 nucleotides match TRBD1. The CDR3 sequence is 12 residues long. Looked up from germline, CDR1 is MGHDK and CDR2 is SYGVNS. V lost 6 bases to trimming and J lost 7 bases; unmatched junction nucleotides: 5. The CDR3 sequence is CASRRGRFEAFF. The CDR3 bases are TGTGCCAGCAGGAGGGGGCGGTTTGAAGCTTTCTTT.

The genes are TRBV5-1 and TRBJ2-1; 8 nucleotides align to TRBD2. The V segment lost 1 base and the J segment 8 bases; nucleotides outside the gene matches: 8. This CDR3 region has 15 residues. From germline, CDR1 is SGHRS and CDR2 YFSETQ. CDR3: CASSLSSGSRDEQFF. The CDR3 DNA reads TGCGCCAGCAGCTTGTCCAGCGGGAGTCGAGATGAGCAGTTCTTC.

CDR3 amino acids: CASSESETGGETQYF. In DNA, the CDR3 is TGTGCCAGCAGTGAAAGTGAGACAGGCGGAGAGACCCAGTACTTC. This chain joins TRBV6-1 and TRBJ2-5; D might be TRBD1 (6 bases). CDR1 MNHNS and CDR2 SASEGT come from the germline V gene. V was shortened by 2 bases and J by 4 bases, with 14 bases between the two germline ends. There are 15 residues in the CDR3.

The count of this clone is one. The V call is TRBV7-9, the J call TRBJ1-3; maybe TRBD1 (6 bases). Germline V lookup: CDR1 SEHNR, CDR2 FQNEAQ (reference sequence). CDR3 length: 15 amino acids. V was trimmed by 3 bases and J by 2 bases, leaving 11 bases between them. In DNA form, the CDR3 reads TGTGCCAGCAGCTTTCCTACAGGGACTGGAAACACCATATATTTT. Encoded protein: CASSFPTGTGNTIYF.

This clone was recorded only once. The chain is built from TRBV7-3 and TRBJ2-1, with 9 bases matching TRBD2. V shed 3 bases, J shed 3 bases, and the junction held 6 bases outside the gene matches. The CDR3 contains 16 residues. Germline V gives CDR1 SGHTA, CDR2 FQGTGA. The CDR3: CASSFMASGIYNEQFF. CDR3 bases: TGTGCCAGCAGCTTTATGGCTAGCGGGATCTACAATGAGCAGTTCTTC.

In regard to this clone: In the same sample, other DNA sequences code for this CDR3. CDR3 bases: TGCGCCAGCAGCTCGGGACAGACGAACACCGGGGAGCTGTTTTTT. This encodes CASSSGQTNTGELFF. This chain joins TRBV5-1 and TRBJ2-2; TRBD1 matches at 7 bases. CDR3 length equals 15 residues. The J segment lost 0 bases and the V segment lost 3 bases, leaving 2 bases of the junction unmatched. Germline lookup yields CDR1 SGHRS and CDR2 YFSETQ.

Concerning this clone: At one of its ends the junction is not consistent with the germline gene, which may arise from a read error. For the CDR3, the DNA is TGCGCCAGCAGCTTGGTTGTCACAGATATGCAGTATTTT. Translating gives CASSLVVTDMQYF. J is TRBJ2-3 and V is TRBV5-1; D gene unclear. Germline-derived CDR1 and CDR2 are SGHRS and YFSETQ. CDR3 length: 13 amino acids.

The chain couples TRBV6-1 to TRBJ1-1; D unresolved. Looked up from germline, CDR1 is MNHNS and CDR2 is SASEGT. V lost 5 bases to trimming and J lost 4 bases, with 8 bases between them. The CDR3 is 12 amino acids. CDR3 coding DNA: TGTGCCAGCAGTCCGGGTACCACTGAAGCTTTCTTT. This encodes CASSPGTTEAFF.

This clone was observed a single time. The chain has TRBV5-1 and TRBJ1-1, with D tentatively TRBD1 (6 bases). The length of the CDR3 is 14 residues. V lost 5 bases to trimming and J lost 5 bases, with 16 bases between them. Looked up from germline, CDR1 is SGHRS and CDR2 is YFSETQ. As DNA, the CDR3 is TGCGCCAGCAGGTGGGCAGGGGCCGAGACTGAAGCTTTCTTT. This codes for CASRWAGAETEAFF.

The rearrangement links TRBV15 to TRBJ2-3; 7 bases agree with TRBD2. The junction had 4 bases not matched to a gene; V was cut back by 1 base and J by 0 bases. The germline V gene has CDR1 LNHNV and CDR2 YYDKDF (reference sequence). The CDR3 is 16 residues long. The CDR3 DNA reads TGTGCCACCAGCAGAGGGGCTAGCGGTAGCACAGATACGCAGTATTTT. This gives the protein CATSRGASGSTDTQYF.

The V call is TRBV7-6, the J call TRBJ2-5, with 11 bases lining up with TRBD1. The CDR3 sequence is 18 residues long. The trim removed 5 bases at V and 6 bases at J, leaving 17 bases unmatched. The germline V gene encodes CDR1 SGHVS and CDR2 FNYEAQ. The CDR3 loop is CASSLPQNRDRGRQTQYF. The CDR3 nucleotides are TGTGCCAGCAGCCTCCCCCAAAACAGGGACAGGGGGAGGCAGACCCAGTACTTC.

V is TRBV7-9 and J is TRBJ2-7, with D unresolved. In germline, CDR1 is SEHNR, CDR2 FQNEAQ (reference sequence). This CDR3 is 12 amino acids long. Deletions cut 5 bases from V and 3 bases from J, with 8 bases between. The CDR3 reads CASSMHFYEQYF. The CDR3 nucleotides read TGTGCCAGCAGCATGCACTTCTACGAGCAGTACTTC.

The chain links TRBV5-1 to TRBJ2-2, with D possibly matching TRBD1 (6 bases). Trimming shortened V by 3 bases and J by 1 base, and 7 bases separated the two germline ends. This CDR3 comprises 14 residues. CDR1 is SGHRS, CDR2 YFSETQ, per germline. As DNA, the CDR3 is TGCGCCAGCAGCTCGGGACAGAACACCGGGGAGCTGTTTTTT. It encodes CASSSGQNTGELFF.

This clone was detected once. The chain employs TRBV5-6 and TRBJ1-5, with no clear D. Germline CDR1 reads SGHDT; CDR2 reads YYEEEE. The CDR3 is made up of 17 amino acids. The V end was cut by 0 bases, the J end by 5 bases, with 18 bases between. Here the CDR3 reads CASSLGGSGKPHQPQHF. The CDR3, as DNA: TGTGCCAGCAGCTTGGGGGGATCCGGGAAACCGCATCAGCCCCAGCATTTT.

The CDR3 nucleotides are TGTGCCAGCAGTTTAAGGAGGTACTCCTCTGGAAACACCATATATTTT. Amino acid sequence: CASSLRRYSSGNTIYF. The chain combines TRBV28 with TRBJ1-3; no definite D call. The V and J ends lost 2 bases and 0 bases respectively, with 11 bases between them. Germline CDR1 reads MDHEN; CDR2 reads SYDVKM. This CDR3 has 16 residues.

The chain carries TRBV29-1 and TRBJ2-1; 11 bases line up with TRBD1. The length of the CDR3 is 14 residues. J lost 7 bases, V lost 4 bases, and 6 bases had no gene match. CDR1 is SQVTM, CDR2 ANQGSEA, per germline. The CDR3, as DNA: TGCAGCGTTGTCACCGGGACAGGGGGTAATGAGCAGTTCTTC. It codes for CSVVTGTGGNEQFF.